The 20 T cell receptor beta chains below come from one sample, sequenced in a study of blood T cell repertoires in COVID-19. Only in-frame clones appear in the TCRdb table, and some are missing; sequencing was by immunoSEQ multiplex PCR. The data contain roughly 250,000 clones, around 89% of them singletons. The sample taken for sequencing was PBMCs or T cells enriched from blood (not recorded which). Every receptor here comes from a woman between 35 and 50 years old with acute COVID-19.

This clone appeared a few times. This chain connects TRBV28 to TRBJ2-2; 8 bases map to TRBD2. In germline, CDR1 is MDHEN, CDR2 SYDVKM. The CDR3 is 13 residues long. The J segment lost 11 bases and the V segment lost 5 bases, leaving 7 bases of the junction unmatched. DNA for the CDR3: TGTGCCAGCAGTCTGAATAGCGGGGCCGAGCTGTTTTTT. Translated, it gives CASSLNSGAELFF.

This chain uses TRBV9 with TRBJ2-1, with D maybe TRBD2 (6 bases). CDR3 size: 16 residues. Germline values: CDR1 SGDLS, CDR2 YYNGEE. Trimming removed 4 bases at V and 0 bases at J, with 14 bases between. The CDR3 reads CASSTGGESSYNEQFF. In DNA form, the CDR3 reads TGTGCCAGCAGCACTGGCGGGGAAAGCTCCTACAATGAGCAGTTCTTC. Looking up the rest from reference TRBV9 and TRBJ2-1 gives the full variable domain: DSGVTQTPKHLITATGQRVTLRCSPRSGDLSVYWYQQSLDQGLQFLIQYYNGEERAKGNILERFSAQQFPDLHSELNLSSLELGDSALYFCASSTGGESSYNEQFFGPGTRLTVL.

V is TRBV6-6 and J is TRBJ2-7; 8 nucleotides agree with TRBD2. The CDR3 spans 16 residues. Germline V gene lookup returns CDR1 MNHNY and CDR2 SVGAGI (reference sequence). The ends lost 6 bases at V and 2 bases at J; junction bases unmatched: 12. In DNA, the CDR3 is TGTGCCAGCAGCCCCGGGAGGGGGGAGGGCCCCTACGAGCAGTACGTC. This sequence encodes CASSPGRGEGPYEQYV.

The chain is built from TRBV19 and TRBJ2-7; 7 bases fit TRBD2. The CDR3 has 15 amino acids. Unmatched junction bases numbered 7, after V lost 4 bases and J lost 1 base. CDR1 and CDR2 from the germline V gene are LNHDA and SQIVND (reference sequence). The CDR3 reads CASSTAPSGSYEQYV. CDR3 coding DNA: TGTGCCAGTAGTACGGCCCCTAGCGGATCCTACGAGCAGTACGTC.

This clone was observed a single time. The CDR3 is CASSARQGAITDEQFF. In DNA, the CDR3 is TGTGCCAGCAGCGCCAGACAGGGGGCAATCACAGATGAGCAGTTCTTC. The chain uses TRBV9 and TRBJ2-1, with 10 bases lining up with TRBD1. The CDR3 runs to 16 residues. Trimming removed 3 bases from V and 8 bases from J; junction bases left unmatched: 11. Germline V gene lookup returns CDR1 SGDLS and CDR2 YYNGEE.

This clone showed up just a few times. The V gene is TRBV19, the J gene TRBJ2-3, with 8 positions matching TRBD2. Germline V CDR1 and CDR2: LNHDA, SQIVND (reference sequence). This CDR3 contains 15 residues. Trimming at V came to 2 bases and at J to 3 bases, leaving 4 bases not matched to a gene. The CDR3 nucleotides are TGTGCCAGTAGTATATTAAGCGGGAGTACAGATACGCAGTATTTT. Its protein is CASSILSGSTDTQYF.

This clone was observed a handful of times. This sequence joins TRBV6-5 and TRBJ1-2; 12 bases are a match to TRBD1. J gave up 8 bases and V 6 bases, and 10 bases lay outside the gene matches. CDR3 length: 15 residues. Germline V gene sequence: CDR1 MNHEY, CDR2 SVGAGI. CDR3 sequence: CASSPGQGAQEGYTF. The CDR3 DNA sequence: TGTGCCAGCAGCCCGGGACAGGGGGCGCAGGAGGGCTACACCTTC.

The genes are TRBV6-1 and TRBJ2-2; no clear D gene. CDR3 length equals 16 residues. V was shortened by 3 bases and J by 1 base, with 12 bases between the two germline ends. Germline CDR1 MNHNS, CDR2 SASEGT. Here the CDR3 reads CASSDLPLLNTGELFF. CDR3 nucleotide sequence: TGTGCCAGCAGTGACCTCCCACTCCTGAACACCGGGGAGCTGTTTTTT.

This clone was seen ten or more times. The CDR3, as DNA: TGCGCCAGCAGTGTCGGTGACAACTTATCTGGAAACACCATATATTTT. Protein sequence: CASSVGDNLSGNTIYF. This sequence joins TRBV10-1 and TRBJ1-3; D unresolved. The CDR3 has 16 residues. With 4 bases removed from V and 1 base from J, the gap between germline ends came to 14 bases. Looked up from germline, CDR1 is WNHNN and CDR2 is SYGVQD (reference sequence).

The chain employs TRBV28 and TRBJ1-5, with 7 bases identical to TRBD1. V gave up 5 bases and J gave up 5 bases; unmatched junction bases: 6. Germline V gives CDR1 MDHEN, CDR2 SYDVKM. The CDR3 consists of 14 residues. The CDR3 DNA reads as TGTGCCAGCAGTCTCGGACAGGAACATCAGCCCCAGCATTTT. It encodes CASSLGQEHQPQHF.

The chain has TRBV5-8 and TRBJ1-5, with D possibly TRBD1 on 5 matching bases. Trimming took 5 bases from V and 4 from J, leaving 7 bases between them. Germline V CDR1 and CDR2: SGHTS, YDEGEE. CDR3 size: 12 residues. The CDR3 DNA reads as TGTGCCAGCAGGCGGGGGAATCAGCCCCAGCATTTT. Encoded protein: CASRRGNQPQHF.

V gene TRBV28 combines with J gene TRBJ1-1; possibly TRBD1 for D (5 bases). Germline assignment: CDR1 MDHEN and CDR2 SYDVKM. The CDR3 covers 14 residues. Trimming took off 5 bases at V and 7 bases at J, with 17 bases between the two ends. The CDR3 coding sequence is TGTGCCAGCAGTCCGTCGGACACGGCTCATGAAGCTTTCTTT. It translates to CASSPSDTAHEAFF. The entire variable domain, with the rest obtained from reference TRBV28 and TRBJ1-1, is as follows: DVKVTQSSRYLVKRTGEKVFLECVQDMDHENMFWYRQDPGLGLRLIYFSYDVKMKEKGDIPEGYSVSREKKERFSLILESASTNQTSMYLCASSPSDTAHEAFFGQGTRLTVV.

The chain is built from TRBV14 and TRBJ2-1, with 7 nucleotides matching TRBD2. Germline assignment: CDR1 SGHDN and CDR2 FVKESK. Unmatched junction bases numbered 4, after V lost 1 base and J lost 4 bases. CDR3 length equals 15 residues. The CDR3: CASSQAGAGYNEQFF. The DNA for the CDR3 is TGTGCCAGCAGCCAAGCGGGAGCGGGGTACAATGAGCAGTTCTTC.

This clone was recorded at least ten times. This chain connects TRBV12-3 or TRBV12-4 to TRBJ2-3; weak D call: TRBD1 (6 bases). This CDR3 has 13 amino acids. V was shortened by 7 bases and J by 2 bases, with 10 bases between the two germline ends. CDR3 in amino acids: CASTTGFTDTQYF. The CDR3 DNA follows: TGTGCCAGCACCACAGGGTTCACAGATACGCAGTATTTT.

The chain recombines TRBV5-5 with TRBJ1-2; 7 bases are a match to TRBD1. CDR3 length: 14 residues. Looked up from germline, CDR1 is SGHKS and CDR2 is YYEKEE (reference sequence). Trimming took 2 bases from V and 6 from J; bases not matched to a gene: 7. This CDR3 reads CASSLQGLGDGYTF. The CDR3, as DNA: TGTGCCAGCAGCTTACAGGGGCTTGGCGATGGCTACACCTTC. Full variable domain (missing parts from reference TRBV5-5 and TRBJ1-2): DAGVTQSPTHLIKTRGQQVTLRCSPISGHKSVSWYQQVLGQGPQFIFQYYEKEERGRGNFPDRFSARQFPNYSSELNVNALLLGDSALYLCASSLQGLGDGYTFGSGTRLTVV.

This chain uses TRBV27 with TRBJ2-5; 7 nucleotides match TRBD2. The V segment lost 8 bases and the J segment 2 bases; nucleotides outside the gene matches: 17. The CDR3 consists of 17 residues. Germline loops: CDR1 MNHEY, CDR2 SMNVEV (reference sequence). The DNA of the CDR3 is TGTGCCAGCTGGACTCGGGGACTACGATCCTCACAAGAGACCCAGTACTTC. Its protein product is CASWTRGLRSSQETQYF.

This chain joins TRBV28 and TRBJ2-7, with D maybe TRBD2 (5 bases). The V end lost 6 bases, the J end lost 7 bases, and 25 bases lay between the germline ends. The CDR3 contains 16 residues. Germline V CDR1 and CDR2: MDHEN, SYDVKM. CDR3 protein: CASSSFRGRPPGEQYV. DNA for the CDR3: TGTGCCAGCAGCTCCTTCCGAGGGCGTCCTCCGGGGGAGCAGTACGTC.

The rearrangement joins TRBV27 to TRBJ1-3; 8 bases are a match to TRBD1. CDR3 length equals 14 residues. V gave up 7 bases and J gave up 1 base; unmatched junction bases: 3. Germline loops: CDR1 MNHEY, CDR2 SMNVEV (reference sequence). DNA of the CDR3: TGTGCCAGCATGCAGGGGGCATCTGGAAACACCATATATTTT. This gives the protein CASMQGASGNTIYF.

The chain carries TRBV7-9 and TRBJ1-2; perhaps TRBD1 as D (6 bases). The CDR3 has 14 amino acids. Trimming removed 6 bases at V and 4 bases at J, with 15 bases between. Germline values: CDR1 SEHNR, CDR2 FQNEAQ (reference sequence). This CDR3 reads CASRPDSPAYGYTF. The CDR3 nucleotides read TGTGCCAGCAGACCGGACAGCCCCGCCTATGGCTACACCTTC.

V and J are TRBV18 and TRBJ2-7; D perhaps matches TRBD1 (5 bases). Germline V gene data show CDR1 as KGHSH and CDR2 as LQKENI. V was shortened by 7 bases and J by 1 base, with 17 bases between the two germline ends. This CDR3 has 15 residues. The CDR3 loop reads CASFTISSGSYEQYF. Written as DNA, the CDR3 is TGTGCCAGCTTCACCATCTCCTCAGGGTCCTACGAGCAGTACTTC.